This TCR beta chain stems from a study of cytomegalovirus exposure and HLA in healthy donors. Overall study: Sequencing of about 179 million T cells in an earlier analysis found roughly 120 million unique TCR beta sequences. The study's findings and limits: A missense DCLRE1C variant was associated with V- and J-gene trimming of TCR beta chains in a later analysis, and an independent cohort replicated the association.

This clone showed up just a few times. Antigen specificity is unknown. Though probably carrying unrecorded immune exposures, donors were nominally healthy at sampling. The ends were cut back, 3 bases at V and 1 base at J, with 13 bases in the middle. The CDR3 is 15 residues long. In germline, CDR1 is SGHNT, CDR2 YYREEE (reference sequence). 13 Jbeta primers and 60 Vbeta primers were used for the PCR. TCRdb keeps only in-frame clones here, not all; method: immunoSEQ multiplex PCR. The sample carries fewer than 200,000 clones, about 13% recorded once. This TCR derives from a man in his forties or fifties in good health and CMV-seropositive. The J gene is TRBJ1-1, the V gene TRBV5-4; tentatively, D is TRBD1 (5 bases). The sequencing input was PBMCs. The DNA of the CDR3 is TGTGCCAGCAGCTATCAAAGGGGCGGGAACACTGAAGCTTTCTTT. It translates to CASSYQRGGNTEAFF. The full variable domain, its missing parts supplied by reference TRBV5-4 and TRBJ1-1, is ETGVTQSPTHLIKTRGQQVTLRCSSQSGHNTVSWYQQALGQGPQFIFQYYREEENGRGNFPPRFSGLQFPNYSSELNVNALELDDSALYLCASSYQRGGNTEAFFGQGTRLTVV.